The 8 T cell receptor beta chains below were found in one sample sequenced in a study of T cell repertoires in cytomegalovirus infection. One entry per CDR3 protein results from TCRdb running MiXCR on the reads. The table includes about 460,000 distinct CDR3 sequences, over 9% detected once. What was sequenced was PBMCs. These receptors came from a human donor in good health (CMV status not recorded). Some clones in this sample may be carry-over from other donors' samples.

This clonotype was observed many times. The V and J genes are TRBV29-1 and TRBJ2-1; D gene unclear. Per the germline V gene, CDR1 is SQVTM and CDR2 is ANQGSEA. The CDR3 totals 12 residues. V shed 6 bases and J shed 0 bases, with 6 bases lying between them. This CDR3 reads CSVESSYNEQFF. CDR3 bases: TGCAGCGTAGAGAGCTCCTACAATGAGCAGTTCTTC.

The chain carries TRBV19 and TRBJ1-2; unclear D gene. Germline V gene sequence: CDR1 LNHDA, CDR2 SQIVND (reference sequence). Trimming took off 3 bases at V and 2 bases at J, with 7 bases between the two ends. The CDR3 has 13 residues. This CDR3 reads CASSIARNYGYTF. CDR3 DNA: TGTGCCAGTAGTATTGCCCGGAACTATGGCTACACCTTC.

At least ten counts were recorded for this clonotype. The V gene is TRBV7-8, the J gene TRBJ2-4, with TRBD1 identical over 9 bases. Germline assignment: CDR1 SGHVS and CDR2 FQNEAQ. CDR3 length: 16 amino acids. With V trimmed by 2 bases and J by 9 bases, 11 bases remained unmatched. In DNA, the CDR3 is TGTGCCAGCAGCTTACTCTCCGGGACAGGGTATGGCATTCAGTACTTC. It translates to CASSLLSGTGYGIQYF.

This clonotype was seen many times. The J gene is TRBJ2-6, the V gene TRBV20-1; the D is unclear. The V gene lost 2 bases and the J gene lost 0 bases, with 5 bases spanning the gap. Germline V gene data show CDR1 as DFQATT and CDR2 as SNEGSKA (reference sequence). The CDR3 loop spans 14 amino acids. CDR3 sequence reads: CSARMGSGANVLTF. The DNA of the CDR3 is TGCAGTGCTAGAATGGGCTCTGGGGCCAACGTCCTGACTTTC.

This clonotype was seen more than once but under ten times. V and J are TRBV28 and TRBJ2-2, with 10 positions matching TRBD2. This CDR3 has 15 residues. With 7 bases clipped from V and 4 bases from J, the junction kept 6 bases outside the gene matches. Germline CDR1 and CDR2: MDHEN and SYDVKM. The CDR3 coding sequence is TGTGCCAGCACGCTAGCGGGAGTGCCCACCGGGGAGCTGTTTTTT. Translated: CASTLAGVPTGELFF. Using reference TRBV28 and TRBJ2-2 for the parts outside the CDR3, the full variable domain is DVKVTQSSRYLVKRTGEKVFLECVQDMDHENMFWYRQDPGLGLRLIYFSYDVKMKEKGDIPEGYSVSREKKERFSLILESASTNQTSMYLCASTLAGVPTGELFFGEGSRLTVL.

This sequence joins TRBV29-1 and TRBJ1-1, with D unclear. Trimming took off 1 base at V and 7 bases at J, with 13 bases between the two ends. Germline V gene data show CDR1 as SQVTM and CDR2 as ANQGSEA. The CDR3 totals 13 residues. The CDR3 DNA follows: TGCAGCGTTGAAGGCCTTGAAGGAGATGAAGCTTTCTTT. It yields the protein CSVEGLEGDEAFF.

The chain uses TRBV10-3 and TRBJ2-5, with 13 bases fitting TRBD2. The CDR3 has 15 residues. J was trimmed by 4 bases and V by 3 bases; bases with no gene match: 2. From germline, CDR1 is ENHRY and CDR2 SYGVKD. CDR3 nucleotide sequence: TGTGCCATCAGTGAACTAGCGGGGGGGCGAGAGACCCAGTACTTC. It specifies CAISELAGGRETQYF.

This clonotype appeared many times. This chain joins TRBV2 and TRBJ2-7; TRBD1 is a possible D gene (5 bases). The CDR3 is 12 residues long. The germline V gene has CDR1 SNHLY and CDR2 FYNNEI. Trimming took off 8 bases at V and 10 bases at J, with 18 bases between the two ends. CDR3 nucleotides: TGTGCCAGCGGTCTGCTACGACAGTCTCAGTACTTC. Translation gives CASGLLRQSQYF.